The subject of this entry is one T cell receptor (beta chain). Measured with immunoSEQ multiplex PCR; TCRdb has only the in-frame clones, and not every one. The table shows fewer than 90,000 clones, with about 86% occurring only once. The data are from a study of blood T cell repertoires in COVID-19. About the study: Sites in the United States, Italy and Spain provided acute and convalescent COVID-19 samples.

With 2 bases removed from V and 8 bases from J, the gap between germline ends came to 16 bases. CDR3 size: 15 residues. Germline loops: CDR1 MNHEY, CDR2 SVGEGT. The gene calls are TRBV6-2 or TRBV6-3 and TRBJ1-3, with D unresolved. The sample comprised peripheral blood. The TCR sequence derives from an elderly man in a cohort sampled during active COVID-19. CDR3 sequence reads: CASSYRGSTRDTIYF. CDR3 nucleotides: TGTGCCAGCAGTTACAGAGGGAGTACCCGAGACACCATATATTTT.